This T cell receptor beta chain comes out of a study of blood T cell repertoires in COVID-19. The V end lost 5 bases, the J end lost 4 bases, and 15 bases lay between the germline ends. The CDR3 runs 14 residues. Germline CDR1 SGHRS, CDR2 YFSETQ. Clones were read by immunoSEQ multiplex PCR, and TCRdb kept only the in-frame ones, dropping some. The data contain about 60,000 clones, roughly four fifths of them singletons. The sequenced sample consisted of peripheral blood. The source is a man in his fifties or sixties with acute or convalescent COVID-19. The rearrangement uses TRBV5-1 and TRBJ1-2, with a weak D call TRBD1 (5 bases). CDR3 nucleotides: TGCGCCAGCAGTTCACAGGTCGGGGGCTATGGCTACACCTTC. Its protein is CASSSQVGGYGYTF.